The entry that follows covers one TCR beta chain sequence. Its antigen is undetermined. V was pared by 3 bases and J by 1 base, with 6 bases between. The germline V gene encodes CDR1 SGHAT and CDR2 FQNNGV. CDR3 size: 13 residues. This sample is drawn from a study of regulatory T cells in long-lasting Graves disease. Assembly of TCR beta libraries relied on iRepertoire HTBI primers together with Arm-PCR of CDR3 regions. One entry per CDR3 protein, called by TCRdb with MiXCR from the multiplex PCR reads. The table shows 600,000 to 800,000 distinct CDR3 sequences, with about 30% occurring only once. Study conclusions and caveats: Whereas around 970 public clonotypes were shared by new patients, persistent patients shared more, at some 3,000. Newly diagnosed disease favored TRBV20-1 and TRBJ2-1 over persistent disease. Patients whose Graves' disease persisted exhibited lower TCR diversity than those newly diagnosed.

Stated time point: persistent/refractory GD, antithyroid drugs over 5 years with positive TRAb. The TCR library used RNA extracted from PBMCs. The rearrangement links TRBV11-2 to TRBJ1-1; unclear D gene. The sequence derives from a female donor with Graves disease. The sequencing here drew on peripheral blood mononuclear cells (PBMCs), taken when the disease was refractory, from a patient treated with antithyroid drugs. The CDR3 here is CASSFRPNTEAFF. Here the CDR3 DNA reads TGTGCCAGCAGCTTTCGCCCGAACACTGAAGCTTTCTTT.